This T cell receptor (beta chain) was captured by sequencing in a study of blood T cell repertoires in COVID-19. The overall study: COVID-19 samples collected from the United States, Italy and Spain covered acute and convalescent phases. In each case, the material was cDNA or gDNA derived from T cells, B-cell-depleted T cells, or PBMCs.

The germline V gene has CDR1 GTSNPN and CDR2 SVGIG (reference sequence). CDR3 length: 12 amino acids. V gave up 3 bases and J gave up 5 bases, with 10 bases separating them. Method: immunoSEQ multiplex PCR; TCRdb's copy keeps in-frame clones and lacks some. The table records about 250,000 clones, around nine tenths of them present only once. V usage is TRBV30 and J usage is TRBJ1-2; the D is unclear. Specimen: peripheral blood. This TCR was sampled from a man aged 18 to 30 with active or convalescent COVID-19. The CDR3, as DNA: TGTGCCTGGAGAGTAAGGGAGTATGGCTACACCTTC. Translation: CAWRVREYGYTF.